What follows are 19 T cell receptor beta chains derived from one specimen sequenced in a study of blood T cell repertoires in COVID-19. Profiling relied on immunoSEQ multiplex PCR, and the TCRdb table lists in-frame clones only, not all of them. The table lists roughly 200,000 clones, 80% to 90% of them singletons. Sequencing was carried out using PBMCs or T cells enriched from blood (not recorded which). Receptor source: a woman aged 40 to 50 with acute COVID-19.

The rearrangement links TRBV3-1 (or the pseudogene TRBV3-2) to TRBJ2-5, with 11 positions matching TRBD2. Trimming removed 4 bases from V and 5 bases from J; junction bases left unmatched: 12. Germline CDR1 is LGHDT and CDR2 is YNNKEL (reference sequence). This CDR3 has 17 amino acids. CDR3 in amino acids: CASSPRLAGSLGETQYF. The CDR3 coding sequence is TGTGCCAGCAGCCCCCGACTAGCGGGGTCTCTTGGGGAGACCCAGTACTTC.

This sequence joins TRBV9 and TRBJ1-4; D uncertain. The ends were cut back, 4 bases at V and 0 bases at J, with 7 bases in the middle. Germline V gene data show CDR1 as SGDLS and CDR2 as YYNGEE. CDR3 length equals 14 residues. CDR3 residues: CASSPGTTNEKLFF. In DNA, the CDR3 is TGTGCCAGCAGCCCCGGGACAACTAATGAAAAACTGTTTTTT.

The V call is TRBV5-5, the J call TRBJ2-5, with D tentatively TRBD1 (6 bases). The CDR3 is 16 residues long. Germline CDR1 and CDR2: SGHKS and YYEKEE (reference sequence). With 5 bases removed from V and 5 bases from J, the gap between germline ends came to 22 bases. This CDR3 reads CASSLKGQTLGETQYF. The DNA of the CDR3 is TGTGCCAGCAGTCTGAAAGGACAGACGCTTGGGGAGACCCAGTACTTC.

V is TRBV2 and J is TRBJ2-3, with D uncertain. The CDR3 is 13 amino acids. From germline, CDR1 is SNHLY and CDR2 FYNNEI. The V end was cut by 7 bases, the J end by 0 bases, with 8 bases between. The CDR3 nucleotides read TGTGCCAGCACAATCCCAAGCACAGATACGCAGTATTTT. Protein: CASTIPSTDTQYF.

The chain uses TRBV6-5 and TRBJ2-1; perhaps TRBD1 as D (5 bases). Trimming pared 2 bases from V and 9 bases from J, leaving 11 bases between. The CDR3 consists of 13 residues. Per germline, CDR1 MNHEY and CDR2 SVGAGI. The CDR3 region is CASSYGRVGEQFF. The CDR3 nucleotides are TGTGCCAGCAGTTACGGCAGGGTGGGTGAGCAGTTCTTC.

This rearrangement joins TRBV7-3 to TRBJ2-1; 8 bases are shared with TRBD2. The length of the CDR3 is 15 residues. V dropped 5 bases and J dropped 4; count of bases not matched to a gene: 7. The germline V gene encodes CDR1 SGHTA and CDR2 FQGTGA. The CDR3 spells CASSPSIAGYNEQFF. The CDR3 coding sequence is TGTGCCAGCAGCCCCTCCATAGCGGGGTACAATGAGCAGTTCTTC. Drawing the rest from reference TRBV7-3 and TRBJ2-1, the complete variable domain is GAGVSQTPSNKVTEKGKYVELRCDPISGHTALYWYRQSLGQGPEFLIYFQGTGAADDSGLPNDRFFAVRPEGSVSTLKIQRTERGDSAVYLCASSPSIAGYNEQFFGPGTRLTVL.

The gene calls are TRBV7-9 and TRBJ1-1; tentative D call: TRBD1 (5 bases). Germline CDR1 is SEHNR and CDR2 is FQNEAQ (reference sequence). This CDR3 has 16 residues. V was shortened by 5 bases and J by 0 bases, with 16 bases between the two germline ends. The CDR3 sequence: CASSPEVETVNTEAFF. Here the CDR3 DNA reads TGTGCCAGCAGCCCAGAAGTAGAGACAGTGAACACTGAAGCTTTCTTT.

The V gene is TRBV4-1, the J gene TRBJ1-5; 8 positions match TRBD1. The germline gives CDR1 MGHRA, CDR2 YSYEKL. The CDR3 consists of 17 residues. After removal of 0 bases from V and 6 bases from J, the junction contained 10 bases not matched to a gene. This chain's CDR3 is CASSQDPPQGAVQPQHF. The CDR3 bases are TGCGCCAGCAGCCAAGATCCACCCCAGGGGGCCGTTCAGCCCCAGCATTTT.

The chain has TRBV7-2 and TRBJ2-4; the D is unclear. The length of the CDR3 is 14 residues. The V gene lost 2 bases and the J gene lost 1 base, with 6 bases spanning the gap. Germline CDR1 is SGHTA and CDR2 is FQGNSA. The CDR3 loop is CASSLQWAKNIQYF. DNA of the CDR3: TGTGCCAGCAGCTTACAGTGGGCCAAAAACATTCAGTACTTC.

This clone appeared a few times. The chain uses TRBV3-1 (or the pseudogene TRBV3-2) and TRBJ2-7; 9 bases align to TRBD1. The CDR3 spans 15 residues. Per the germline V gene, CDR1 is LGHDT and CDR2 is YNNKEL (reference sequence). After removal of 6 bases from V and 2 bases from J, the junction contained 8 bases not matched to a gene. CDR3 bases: TGTGCCAGCAGAAAAACAGGGGGCTATGCCTACGAGCAGTACTTC. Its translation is CASRKTGGYAYEQYF.

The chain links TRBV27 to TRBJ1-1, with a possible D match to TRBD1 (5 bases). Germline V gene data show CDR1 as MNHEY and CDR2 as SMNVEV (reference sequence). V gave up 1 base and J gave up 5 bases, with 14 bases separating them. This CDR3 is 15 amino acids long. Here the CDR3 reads CASSLYSVRGTEAFF. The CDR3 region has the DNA TGTGCCAGCAGTTTATATTCCGTCCGGGGGACTGAAGCTTTCTTT.

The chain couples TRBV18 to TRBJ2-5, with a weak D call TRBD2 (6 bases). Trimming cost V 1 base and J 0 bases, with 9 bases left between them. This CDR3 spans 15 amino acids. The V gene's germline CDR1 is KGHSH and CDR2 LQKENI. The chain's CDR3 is CASSPRRRDQETQYF. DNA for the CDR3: TGTGCCAGCTCACCACGTAGGAGGGACCAAGAGACCCAGTACTTC. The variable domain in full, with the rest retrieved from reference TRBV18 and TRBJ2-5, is NAGVMQNPRHLVRRRGQEARLRCSPMKGHSHVYWYRQLPEEGLKFMVYLQKENIIDESGMPKERFSAEFPKEGPSILRIQQVVRGDSAAYFCASSPRRRDQETQYFGPGTRLLVL.

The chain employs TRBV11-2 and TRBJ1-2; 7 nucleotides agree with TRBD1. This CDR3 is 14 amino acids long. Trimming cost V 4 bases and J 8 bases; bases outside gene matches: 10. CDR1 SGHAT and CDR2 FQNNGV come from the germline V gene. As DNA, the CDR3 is TGTGCCAGCAGCTCAACCGGGACAGTTGAGGGCTACACCTTC. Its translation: CASSSTGTVEGYTF.

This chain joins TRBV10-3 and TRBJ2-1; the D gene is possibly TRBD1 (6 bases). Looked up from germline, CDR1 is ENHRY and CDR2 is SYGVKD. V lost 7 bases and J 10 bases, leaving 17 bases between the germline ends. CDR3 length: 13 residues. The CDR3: CAIKAGDTKEQFF. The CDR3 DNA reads TGTGCCATCAAGGCAGGGGATACTAAGGAGCAGTTCTTC.

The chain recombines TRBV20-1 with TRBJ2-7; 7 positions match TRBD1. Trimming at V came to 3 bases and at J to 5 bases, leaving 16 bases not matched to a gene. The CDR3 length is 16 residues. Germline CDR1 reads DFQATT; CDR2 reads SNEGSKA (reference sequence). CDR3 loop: CSASVPSGLRGHEQYF. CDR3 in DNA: TGCAGTGCTAGTGTGCCGAGTGGACTTAGGGGGCACGAGCAGTACTTC.

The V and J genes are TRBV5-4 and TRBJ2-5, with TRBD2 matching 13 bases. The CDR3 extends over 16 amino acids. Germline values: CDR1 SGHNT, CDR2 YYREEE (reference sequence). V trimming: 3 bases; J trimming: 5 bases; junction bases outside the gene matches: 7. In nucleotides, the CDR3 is TGTGCCAGCAGCTCCGGGACTAGCGGGACCGGGGAGACCCAGTACTTC. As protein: CASSSGTSGTGETQYF.

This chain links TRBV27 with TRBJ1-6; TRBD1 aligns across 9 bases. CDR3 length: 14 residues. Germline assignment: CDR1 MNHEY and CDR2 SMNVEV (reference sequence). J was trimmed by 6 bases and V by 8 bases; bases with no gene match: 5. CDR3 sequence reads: CASATGGPNSPLHF. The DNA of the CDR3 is TGTGCCAGCGCGACAGGGGGACCTAATTCACCCCTCCACTTT.

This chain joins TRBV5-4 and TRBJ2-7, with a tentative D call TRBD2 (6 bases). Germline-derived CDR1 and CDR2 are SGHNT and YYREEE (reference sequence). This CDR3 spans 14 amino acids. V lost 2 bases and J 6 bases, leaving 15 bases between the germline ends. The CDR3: CASSFTGSGFEQYF. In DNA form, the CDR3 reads TGTGCCAGCAGCTTTACCGGGAGTGGGTTCGAGCAGTACTTC.

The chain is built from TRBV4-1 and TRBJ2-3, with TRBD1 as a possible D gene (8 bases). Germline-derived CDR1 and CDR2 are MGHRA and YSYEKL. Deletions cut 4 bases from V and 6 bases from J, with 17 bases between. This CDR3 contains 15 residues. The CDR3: CASSPQGGEGDTQYF. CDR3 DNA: TGCGCCAGCAGCCCACAGGGGGGGGAAGGGGATACGCAGTATTTT.